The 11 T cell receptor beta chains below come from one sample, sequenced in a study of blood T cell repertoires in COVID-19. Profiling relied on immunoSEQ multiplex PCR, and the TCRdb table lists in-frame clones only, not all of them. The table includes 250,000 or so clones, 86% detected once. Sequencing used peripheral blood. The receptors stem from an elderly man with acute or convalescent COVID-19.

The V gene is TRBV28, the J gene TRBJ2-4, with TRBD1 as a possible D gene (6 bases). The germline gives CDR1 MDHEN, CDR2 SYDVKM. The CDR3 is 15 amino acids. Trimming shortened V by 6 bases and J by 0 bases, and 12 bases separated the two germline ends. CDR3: CASSWDNLAKNIQYF. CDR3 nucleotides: TGTGCCAGCAGCTGGGACAACTTAGCCAAAAACATTCAGTACTTC.

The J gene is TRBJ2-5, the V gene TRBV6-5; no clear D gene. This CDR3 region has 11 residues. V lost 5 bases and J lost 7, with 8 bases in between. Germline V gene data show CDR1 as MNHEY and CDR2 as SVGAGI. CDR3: CASSTFGTQYF. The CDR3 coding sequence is TGTGCCAGCAGTACGTTCGGGACCCAGTACTTC.

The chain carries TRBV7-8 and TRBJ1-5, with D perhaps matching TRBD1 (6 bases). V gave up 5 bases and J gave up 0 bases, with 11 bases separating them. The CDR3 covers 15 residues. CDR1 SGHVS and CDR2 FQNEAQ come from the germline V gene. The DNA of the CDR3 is TGTGCCAGCAGCAGTGGACAGAATAGCAATCAGCCCCAGCATTTT. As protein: CASSSGQNSNQPQHF.

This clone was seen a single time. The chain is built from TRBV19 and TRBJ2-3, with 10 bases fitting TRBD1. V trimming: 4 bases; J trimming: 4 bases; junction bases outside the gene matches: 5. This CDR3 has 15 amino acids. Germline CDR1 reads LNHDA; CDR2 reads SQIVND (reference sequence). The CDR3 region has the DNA TGTGCCAGTAGTACCCGGGACAGGGGAGCAGATACGCAGTATTTT. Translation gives CASSTRDRGADTQYF.

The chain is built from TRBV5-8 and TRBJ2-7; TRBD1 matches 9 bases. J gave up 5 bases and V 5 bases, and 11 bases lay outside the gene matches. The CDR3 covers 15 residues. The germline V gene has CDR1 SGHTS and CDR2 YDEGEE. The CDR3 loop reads CASRTTGTGRHEQYF. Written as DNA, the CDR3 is TGTGCCAGCAGAACCACCGGGACAGGGAGGCACGAGCAGTACTTC.

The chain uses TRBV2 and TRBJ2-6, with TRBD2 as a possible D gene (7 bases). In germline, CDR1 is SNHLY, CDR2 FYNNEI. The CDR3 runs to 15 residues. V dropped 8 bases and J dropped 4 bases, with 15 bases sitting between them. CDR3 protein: CASAPGGPGANVLTF. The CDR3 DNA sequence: TGTGCCAGCGCACCCGGGGGGCCCGGGGCCAACGTCCTGACTTTC. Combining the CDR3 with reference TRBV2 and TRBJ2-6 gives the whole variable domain EPEVTQTPSHQVTQMGQEVILRCVPISNHLYFYWYRQILGQKVEFLVSFYNNEISEKSEIFDDQFSVERPDGSNFTLKIRSTKLEDSAMYFCASAPGGPGANVLTFGAGSRLTVL.

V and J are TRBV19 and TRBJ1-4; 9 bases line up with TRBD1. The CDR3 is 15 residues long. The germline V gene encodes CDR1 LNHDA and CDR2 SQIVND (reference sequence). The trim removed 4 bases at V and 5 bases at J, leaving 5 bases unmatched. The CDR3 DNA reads TGTGCCAGTAGTACCTGGACAGGGGAAAATGAAAAACTGTTTTTT. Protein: CASSTWTGENEKLFF.

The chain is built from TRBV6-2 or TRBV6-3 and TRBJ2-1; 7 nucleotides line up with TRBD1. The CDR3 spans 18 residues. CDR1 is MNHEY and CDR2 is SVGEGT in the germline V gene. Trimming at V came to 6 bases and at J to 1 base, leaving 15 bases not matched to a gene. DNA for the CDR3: TGTGCCAGCAGCTCCGAGGAGGACAGGCCGCTTTCCTACAATGAGCAGTTCTTC. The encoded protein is CASSSEEDRPLSYNEQFF.

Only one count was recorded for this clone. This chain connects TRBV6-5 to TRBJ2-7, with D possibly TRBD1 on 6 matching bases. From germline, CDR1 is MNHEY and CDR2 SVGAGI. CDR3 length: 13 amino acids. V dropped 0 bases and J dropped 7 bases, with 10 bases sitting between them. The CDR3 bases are TGTGCCAGCAGTTACTCAGTTCAGGGGGAGCAGTACTTC. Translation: CASSYSVQGEQYF.

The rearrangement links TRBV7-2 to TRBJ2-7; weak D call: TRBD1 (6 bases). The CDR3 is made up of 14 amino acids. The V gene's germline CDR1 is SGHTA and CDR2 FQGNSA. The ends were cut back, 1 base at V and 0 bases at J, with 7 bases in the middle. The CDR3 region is CASSLDRVSYEQYF. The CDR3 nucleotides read TGTGCCAGCAGCTTAGACAGGGTCTCCTACGAGCAGTACTTC.

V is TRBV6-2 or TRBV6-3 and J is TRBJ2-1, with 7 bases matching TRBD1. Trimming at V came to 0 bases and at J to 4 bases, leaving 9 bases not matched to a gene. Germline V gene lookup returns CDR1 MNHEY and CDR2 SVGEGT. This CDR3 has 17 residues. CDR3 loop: CASSYSIGRGMYNEQFF. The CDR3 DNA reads TGTGCCAGCAGTTACTCCATAGGCAGGGGGATGTACAATGAGCAGTTCTTC.